This passage covers 32 T cell receptor beta chains from one sample sequenced in a study of control samples from healthy donors and cancer patients. Sequencing used immunoSEQ multiplex PCR; TCRdb keeps in-frame clones, though not all of them. There are over 100,000 clones in the sample; roughly 90% occur only once, and roughly 2.6% lies in the top ten. Source material: blood. Receptors were obtained from a man aged 35-49 years in good health.

V gene TRBV11-2 combines with J gene TRBJ2-5, with 8 bases that match TRBD2. Germline values: CDR1 SGHAT, CDR2 FQNNGV. There are 16 residues in the CDR3. The V gene end was trimmed by 3 bases and the J gene end by 5 bases; junction bases not matched to a gene: 11. The DNA for the CDR3 is TGTGCCAGCAGCTTTGGTAGCGGGGCCGGTGGGGAGACCCAGTACTTC. Translation: CASSFGSGAGGETQYF.

The chain is built from TRBV19 and TRBJ2-5; unclear D gene. From germline, CDR1 is LNHDA and CDR2 SQIVND (reference sequence). This CDR3 has 11 residues. The V and J ends lost 6 bases and 2 bases respectively, with 4 bases between them. CDR3 sequence: CASRQQETQYF. In DNA, the CDR3 is TGTGCCAGTAGACAACAAGAGACCCAGTACTTC.

This clone was found once. Here the CDR3 reads CAWSVTGLKETQYF. In DNA, the CDR3 is TGTGCCTGGAGTGTAACGGGACTAAAAGAGACCCAGTACTTC. V gene TRBV30 combines with J gene TRBJ2-5; 7 nucleotides align to TRBD2. This CDR3 has 14 residues. CDR1 GTSNPN and CDR2 SVGIG come from the germline V gene (reference sequence). V shed 0 bases, J shed 3 bases, and the junction held 4 bases outside the gene matches.

The chain has TRBV19 and TRBJ2-1; weak D call: TRBD1 (6 bases). V shed 9 bases and J shed 3 bases, with 12 bases lying between them. This CDR3 comprises 13 residues. Germline V gene lookup returns CDR1 LNHDA and CDR2 SQIVND (reference sequence). CDR3 sequence (DNA): TGTGCCAGCTCGACAGGCTACTACAATGAGCAGTTCTTC. Its translation is CASSTGYYNEQFF.

J is TRBJ2-3 and V is TRBV7-8, with D tentatively TRBD2 (7 bases). The CDR3 runs 16 residues. CDR1 SGHVS and CDR2 FQNEAQ come from the germline V gene. The V and J ends lost 5 bases and 7 bases respectively, with 22 bases between them. The DNA for the CDR3 is TGTGCCAGCAGCCGAGCAGGGCGGGGGCCATCTAATACGCAGTATTTT. Its translation is CASSRAGRGPSNTQYF.

The J gene is TRBJ1-5, the V gene TRBV27; no reliable D call. The CDR3 totals 14 residues. The V end lost 5 bases, the J end lost 1 base, and 9 bases lay between the germline ends. CDR1 and CDR2 from the germline V gene are MNHEY and SMNVEV (reference sequence). In nucleotides, the CDR3 is TGTGCCAGCAGTCCAACATGGAGCAATCAGCCCCAGCATTTT. It codes for CASSPTWSNQPQHF.

The chain employs TRBV3-1 (or the pseudogene TRBV3-2) and TRBJ2-5; 9 bases map to TRBD2. Looked up from germline, CDR1 is LGHDT and CDR2 is YNNKEL (reference sequence). CDR3 size: 14 residues. J was trimmed by 5 bases and V by 4 bases; bases with no gene match: 5. This CDR3 reads CASSPRGGQETQYF. DNA of the CDR3: TGTGCCAGCAGCCCGCGGGGGGGCCAGGAGACCCAGTACTTC.

The chain carries TRBV28 and TRBJ2-7; no clear D. V was clipped by 5 bases and J by 2 bases, with 7 bases between them. Germline V gene data show CDR1 as MDHEN and CDR2 as SYDVKM. There are 12 residues in the CDR3. CDR3 in amino acids: CASSTETYEQYF. In nucleotides, the CDR3 is TGTGCCAGCAGTACGGAGACCTACGAGCAGTACTTC.

The V gene is TRBV11-3, the J gene TRBJ2-1; 8 nucleotides line up with TRBD2. Germline CDR1 is SGHNT and CDR2 is YENEEA. The J segment lost 7 bases and the V segment lost 5 bases, leaving 7 bases of the junction unmatched. The CDR3 contains 14 residues. The CDR3 here is CASSTRGAVNEQFF. The CDR3 DNA reads as TGTGCCAGCAGCACGCGGGGGGCAGTGAATGAGCAGTTCTTC.

The gene calls are TRBV9 and TRBJ2-5; possibly TRBD1 or TRBD2 for D (6 bases each). The ends were cut back, 0 bases at V and 2 bases at J, with 14 bases in the middle. CDR3 length: 16 amino acids. The germline V gene encodes CDR1 SGDLS and CDR2 YYNGEE. Here the CDR3 reads CASSVEGGGGQETQYF. In nucleotides, the CDR3 is TGTGCCAGCAGCGTAGAAGGAGGAGGGGGGCAAGAGACCCAGTACTTC.

The chain employs TRBV27 and TRBJ1-1, with 9 bases aligning to TRBD1. V gave up 6 bases and J gave up 7 bases; unmatched junction bases: 9. The germline gives CDR1 MNHEY, CDR2 SMNVEV (reference sequence). The CDR3 runs 14 residues. The CDR3 nucleotides are TGTGCCAGCAGGTCGGGACAGGGTTCAAATGAAGCTTTCTTT. Protein product: CASRSGQGSNEAFF.

The V gene is TRBV10-1, the J gene TRBJ2-1; 8 bases align to TRBD2. The V gene end was trimmed by 3 bases and the J gene end by 10 bases; junction bases not matched to a gene: 8. Looked up from germline, CDR1 is WNHNN and CDR2 is SYGVQD (reference sequence). The CDR3 consists of 14 residues. Written as DNA, the CDR3 is TGCGCCAGCAGTGATACGGGGGGGCGATGGGAGCAGTTCTTC. Protein product: CASSDTGGRWEQFF.

In DNA, the CDR3 is TGTGCTAGCGGGAGAAGCTCCTACAATGAGCAGTTCTTC. The encoded protein is CASGRSSYNEQFF. The V and J genes are TRBV9 and TRBJ2-1; 9 nucleotides line up with TRBD2. Germline V lookup: CDR1 SGDLS, CDR2 YYNGEE. The CDR3 runs to 13 residues.

The genes are TRBV28 and TRBJ2-1, with TRBD2 matching 12 bases. The trim removed 2 bases at V and 7 bases at J, leaving 3 bases unmatched. The germline CDR1 and CDR2 sequences are MDHEN and SYDVKM. The CDR3 is 15 residues long. The CDR3 region is CASSLASGGANEQFF. The CDR3 DNA sequence: TGTGCCAGCAGTTTAGCTAGCGGGGGGGCTAATGAGCAGTTCTTC.

The chain recombines TRBV5-1 with TRBJ1-4; D is ambiguous. V was pared by 2 bases and J by 9 bases, with 14 bases between. The germline V gene has CDR1 SGHRS and CDR2 YFSETQ. The CDR3 totals 14 residues. CDR3 residues: CASSLDTAAQKLFF. The CDR3 bases are TGCGCCAGCAGCTTAGACACAGCCGCCCAAAAACTGTTTTTT.

The chain combines TRBV11-2 with TRBJ2-5, with 10 nucleotides matching TRBD1. The CDR3 loop spans 16 amino acids. CDR1 and CDR2 (germline): SGHAT, FQNNGV. V gave up 0 bases and J gave up 5 bases; unmatched junction bases: 6. Written as DNA, the CDR3 is TGTGCCAGCAGCTTAGAGGGGACAGGGGTAGGGGAGACCCAGTACTTC. Its translation is CASSLEGTGVGETQYF.

The chain joins TRBV7-9 to TRBJ1-2; D not certain. The CDR3 extends over 13 amino acids. Trimming left V 5 bases short and J 5 bases short, with 12 bases between. Germline V lookup: CDR1 SEHNR, CDR2 FQNEAQ (reference sequence). In DNA, the CDR3 is TGTGCCAGCAGCATTCAGGCGGTTTATGGCTACACCTTC. Its translation: CASSIQAVYGYTF.

V and J are TRBV10-3 and TRBJ1-1; TRBD1 aligns across 8 bases. Germline V lookup: CDR1 ENHRY, CDR2 SYGVKD. With 2 bases clipped from V and 4 bases from J, the junction kept 3 bases outside the gene matches. CDR3 length: 14 amino acids. The CDR3 protein is CAISEGQGSTEAFF. CDR3 DNA sequence: TGTGCCATCAGTGAGGGACAGGGTAGCACTGAAGCTTTCTTT.

This sequence joins TRBV7-8 and TRBJ1-6, with a weak D call TRBD1 (6 bases). V was shortened by 5 bases and J by 8 bases, with 19 bases between the two germline ends. Germline CDR1 is SGHVS and CDR2 is FQNEAQ. The CDR3 extends over 16 amino acids. CDR3 coding DNA: TGTGCCAGCAGCCTCCCGGGGGGCAGATTGGATTCACCCCTCCACTTT. Translation gives CASSLPGGRLDSPLHF. Drawing the rest from reference TRBV7-8 and TRBJ1-6, the complete variable domain is GAGVSQSPRYKVAKRGQDVALRCDPISGHVSLFWYQQALGQGPEFLTYFQNEAQLDKSGLPSDRFFAERPEGSVSTLKIQRTQQEDSAVYLCASSLPGGRLDSPLHFGNGTRLTVT.

The chain couples TRBV6-6 to TRBJ1-1; no firm D call. Germline lookup yields CDR1 MNHNY and CDR2 SVGAGI (reference sequence). The germline V and J ends were trimmed by 4 bases and 3 bases, with 3 bases remaining between them. There are 11 residues in the CDR3. The CDR3 here is CASSSHTEAFF. CDR3 DNA sequence: TGTGCCAGCAGTTCCCACACTGAAGCTTTCTTT.

The rearrangement joins TRBV6-1 to TRBJ1-4, with 11 bases identical to TRBD1. Looked up from germline, CDR1 is MNHNS and CDR2 is SASEGT. This CDR3 region has 17 residues. The J segment lost 1 base and the V segment lost 4 bases, leaving 5 bases of the junction unmatched. The CDR3 is CASSGKDRGLTNEKLFF. The CDR3 DNA sequence: TGTGCCAGCAGTGGGAAGGACAGGGGGCTAACTAATGAAAAACTGTTTTTT.

J is TRBJ1-1 and V is TRBV5-1; D unclear. CDR3 length: 14 amino acids. Germline assignment: CDR1 SGHRS and CDR2 YFSETQ. The germline V and J ends were trimmed by 7 bases and 4 bases, with 17 bases remaining between them. CDR3 DNA sequence: TGCGCCAGCGGGGAAGGAGTCGTGGGCACTGAAGCTTTCTTT. This sequence encodes CASGEGVVGTEAFF. Full variable domain (missing parts from reference TRBV5-1 and TRBJ1-1): KAGVTQTPRYLIKTRGQQVTLSCSPISGHRSVSWYQQTPGQGLQFLFEYFSETQRNKGNFPGRFSGRQFSNSRSEMNVSTLELGDSALYLCASGEGVVGTEAFFGQGTRLTVV.

In this sample, this clone turned up once. The V gene is TRBV2, the J gene TRBJ1-2; D uncertain. The CDR3 consists of 12 residues. V lost 2 bases and J lost 6, with 7 bases in between. Germline lookup yields CDR1 SNHLY and CDR2 FYNNEI. The CDR3 reads CASSEWGDGYTF. DNA for the CDR3: TGTGCCAGCAGTGAATGGGGAGATGGCTACACCTTC.

The V and J genes are TRBV30 and TRBJ2-1, with no clear D. Trimming took off 4 bases at V and 5 bases at J, with 15 bases between the two ends. Germline CDR1 reads GTSNPN; CDR2 reads SVGIG (reference sequence). The CDR3 has 14 amino acids. The CDR3 nucleotides are TGTGCCTGGAAGGGATCCCCAGCCAACAATGAGCAGTTCTTC. Its protein is CAWKGSPANNEQFF.

V gene TRBV3-1 (or the pseudogene TRBV3-2) combines with J gene TRBJ2-2; no reliable D call. Germline lookup yields CDR1 LGHDT and CDR2 YNNKEL (reference sequence). The CDR3 loop spans 13 amino acids. V lost 1 base to trimming and J lost 4 bases, with 4 bases between them. For the CDR3, the DNA is TGTGCCAGCAGCCAAGCCCCCACCGGGGAGCTGTTTTTT. It yields the protein CASSQAPTGELFF.

The CDR3 here is CASSLEWDTQYF. The CDR3 DNA is TGCGCCAGCAGCTTGGAGTGGGATACGCAGTATTTT. This chain joins TRBV5-1 and TRBJ2-3, with D unclear. The CDR3 is made up of 12 amino acids. The V gene lost 0 bases and the J gene lost 6 bases, with 5 bases spanning the gap. Germline V gene lookup returns CDR1 SGHRS and CDR2 YFSETQ.

The chain carries TRBV5-1 and TRBJ2-7, with a weak D call TRBD1 (6 bases). There are 13 residues in the CDR3. The V end lost 7 bases, the J end lost 4 bases, and 15 bases lay between the germline ends. Germline lookup yields CDR1 SGHRS and CDR2 YFSETQ. The CDR3 DNA follows: TGCGCCAGCGCTAACAGGGAACGGTACGAGCAGTACTTC. Encoded protein: CASANRERYEQYF.

The rearrangement joins TRBV10-3 to TRBJ1-2; 8 positions match TRBD1. V shed 7 bases, J shed 2 bases, and the junction held 3 bases outside the gene matches. CDR1 is ENHRY, CDR2 SYGVKD, per germline. The CDR3 has 13 amino acids. Written as DNA, the CDR3 is TGTGCCATCAACGGACAGGGCAACTATGGCTACACCTTC. This gives the protein CAINGQGNYGYTF.

The chain employs TRBV30 and TRBJ1-2; no clear D. CDR3 length: 13 amino acids. Germline CDR1 reads GTSNPN; CDR2 reads SVGIG (reference sequence). V lost 3 bases and J lost 7, with 15 bases in between. The CDR3 region is CAWRSTVVGGYTF. The CDR3 coding sequence is TGTGCCTGGAGGTCTACTGTGGTCGGTGGCTACACCTTC. Complete variable domain (other parts from reference TRBV30 and TRBJ1-2): SQTIHQWPATLVQPVGSPLSLECTVEGTSNPNLYWYRQAAGRGLQLLFYSVGIGQISSEVPQNLSASRPQDRQFILSSKKLLLSDSGFYLCAWRSTVVGGYTFGSGTRLTVV.

This clone was counted a single time. V is TRBV9 and J is TRBJ1-1; D perhaps matches TRBD1 (5 bases). CDR1 is SGDLS, CDR2 YYNGEE, per germline. The V gene lost 3 bases and the J gene lost 7 bases, with 13 bases spanning the gap. The CDR3 runs to 13 residues. CDR3 in amino acids: CASSADPGGEAFF. In nucleotides, the CDR3 is TGTGCCAGCAGCGCGGATCCTGGGGGTGAAGCTTTCTTT.

The V call is TRBV18, the J call TRBJ1-1; TRBD1 matches 8 bases. Germline CDR1 KGHSH, CDR2 LQKENI. The CDR3 runs to 15 residues. J was trimmed by 2 bases and V by 3 bases; bases with no gene match: 5. CDR3 DNA sequence: TGTGCCAGCTCACCGGACAGGGCTCGAAACACTGAAGCTTTCTTT. Its translation: CASSPDRARNTEAFF.

The V call is TRBV3-1 (or the pseudogene TRBV3-2), the J call TRBJ1-4; D is uncertain. The CDR3 is 12 residues long. Germline-derived CDR1 and CDR2 are LGHDT and YNNKEL (reference sequence). V was cut by 2 bases and J by 5 bases, with 3 bases left in between. CDR3 sequence (DNA): TGTGCCAGCAGCCAAAACAATGAAAAACTGTTTTTT. Amino acid sequence: CASSQNNEKLFF.